Here is one T cell receptor beta chain with its context. Its specificity is unknown. The source of the sample is a study of long-term antiretroviral therapy in people with HIV. Background on the study: A decade or so separates the oldest specimens from the later 2015 immediate-ART recommendation.

Germline lookup yields CDR1 MNHNS and CDR2 SASEGT. This CDR3 has 15 residues. Trimming left V 6 bases short and J 2 bases short, with 16 bases between. This was the immunoSEQ v3.0 assay at survey level. TCRdb's copy holds only in-frame clones and misses some; the assay was immunoSEQ multiplex PCR. This sample has some 33,000 clones, with about four fifths found just once. Study-level points and caveats: The study found that diversity rose after ART but stayed below transplant donor controls. Pre-ART clonal expansion yielded clones that dominated the repertoire at all time points.

The clonotype originates from a man younger than 35 with HIV. The input for sequencing was unsorted PBMCs, taken 0.6 years after starting antiretroviral therapy. This chain uses TRBV6-1 with TRBJ1-2, with D unresolved. The CDR3 coding sequence is TGTGCCAGCAGACCCGAAGATGGGGAGAACTATGGCTACACCTTC. This translates into CASRPEDGENYGYTF.